The source of this T cell receptor beta chain is a study of OX40 agonist ivuxolimab in advanced cancers. Across the study: At roughly 80% male, the cohort had a mean age of around 56 years, ranging from roughly 20 to 85.

TCRdb keeps only in-frame clones here, not all; method: immunoSEQ multiplex PCR. The table lists some 40,000 clones, 80% to 90% of them singletons. This CDR3 comprises 15 residues. Unmatched junction bases numbered 5, after V lost 0 bases and J lost 8 bases. Germline lookup yields CDR1 SGHAT and CDR2 FQNNGV. This material consisted of CD4+ or CD8+ T cells sorted from blood, taken in a trial of the OX40 agonist ivuxolimab. The genes are TRBV11-2 and TRBJ1-4; TRBD1 agrees at 8 bases. The receptor was isolated from an adult with an advanced solid tumor such as melanoma, head and neck, liver or kidney cancer. The CDR3 loop is CASSLDPDRGEKLFF. CDR3 DNA: TGTGCCAGCAGCTTAGATCCCGACAGGGGAGAAAAACTGTTTTTT.